The 30 T cell receptor beta chains reported below all come from one sample, sequenced in a study of chemoradiotherapy in HPV16-positive cancers. Assay: immunoSEQ multiplex PCR; the TCRdb copy retains only in-frame clones and omits some. The data show 36,000 or so clones, with 80% seen just once and 3.5% to 4% held by the top ten. Material: blood, obtained from a patient who underwent chemoradiotherapy. The receptors were gathered from a human donor with HPV-associated anogenital cancer.

The V and J genes are TRBV7-2 and TRBJ1-2, with 9 bases identical to TRBD1. This CDR3 region has 15 residues. Germline V CDR1 and CDR2: SGHTA, FQGNSA. V lost 6 bases, J lost 4 bases, and 9 bases stayed unmatched. The CDR3 here is CASSLTLTGGYGYTF. The CDR3, as DNA: TGTGCCAGCAGTTTAACCCTGACAGGGGGCTATGGCTACACCTTC.

This clone was seen a handful of times. This chain links TRBV19 with TRBJ2-2; 9 bases are a match to TRBD2. This CDR3 contains 16 residues. Germline assignment: CDR1 LNHDA and CDR2 SQIVND (reference sequence). Unmatched junction bases numbered 4, after V lost 4 bases and J lost 1 base. Here the CDR3 reads CASSRVLAGNTGELFF. The CDR3 DNA reads as TGTGCCAGTAGTAGAGTACTAGCGGGGAACACCGGGGAGCTGTTTTTT.

The chain employs TRBV11-2 and TRBJ1-2; D gene uncertain. Trimming shortened V by 3 bases and J by 2 bases, and 7 bases separated the two germline ends. The CDR3 loop spans 13 amino acids. The germline V gene has CDR1 SGHAT and CDR2 FQNNGV. This CDR3 is CASSLVRNYGYTF. The CDR3 DNA reads TGTGCCAGCAGCTTGGTCCGGAACTATGGCTACACCTTC.

In regard to this clone: Other DNA sequences in this specimen translate into the identical CDR3. The gene calls are TRBV5-1 and TRBJ1-1; TRBD1 agrees at 7 bases. V gave up 4 bases and J gave up 1 base; unmatched junction bases: 4. Germline values: CDR1 SGHRS, CDR2 YFSETQ. This CDR3 has 14 amino acids. The CDR3 nucleotides are TGCGCCAGCAGCCCCGGGACAGCGAACACTGAAGCTTTCTTT. The encoded protein is CASSPGTANTEAFF.

Worth noting for this clone: At one end, the junction sequence differs from germline, possibly due to a read error. J is TRBJ1-4 and V is TRBV7-9, with D possibly matching TRBD1 (5 bases). Germline assignment: CDR1 SEHNR and CDR2 FQNEAQ (reference sequence). The length of the CDR3 is 15 residues. The CDR3 is CASCFATEPNEKLFF. The DNA of the CDR3 is TGTGCCAGCTGCTTTGCGACAGAGCCTAATGAAAAACTGTTTTTT.

The rearrangement uses TRBV5-1 and TRBJ1-1; 7 bases map to TRBD1. From germline, CDR1 is SGHRS and CDR2 YFSETQ. Trimming cost V 2 bases and J 0 bases; bases outside gene matches: 7. The CDR3 runs to 16 residues. CDR3: CASSLQGSTMNTEAFF. The CDR3 coding sequence is TGCGCCAGCAGCTTACAGGGGTCCACAATGAACACTGAAGCTTTCTTT.

The chain has TRBV29-1 and TRBJ2-7; no firm D call. CDR1 is SQVTM and CDR2 is ANQGSEA in the germline V gene. The V end was cut by 0 bases, the J end by 1 base, with 13 bases between. This CDR3 spans 15 amino acids. CDR3 in DNA: TGCAGCGTTGAAGATCAGGAGACACAATCCTACGAGCAGTACTTC. Translation: CSVEDQETQSYEQYF.

The CDR3 is CAWIEGNTEAFF. The CDR3, as DNA: TGTGCCTGGATTGAGGGAAACACTGAAGCTTTCTTT. The chain joins TRBV30 to TRBJ1-1; D gene ambiguous. The V end was cut by 4 bases, the J end by 2 bases, with 8 bases between. In germline, CDR1 is GTSNPN, CDR2 SVGIG (reference sequence). This CDR3 has 12 residues.

The rearrangement links TRBV11-1 to TRBJ2-2, with D possibly matching TRBD2 (7 bases). Trimming cost V 1 base and J 5 bases, with 8 bases left between them. The CDR3 runs 14 residues. Per the germline V gene, CDR1 is SGHAT and CDR2 is FQDESV (reference sequence). The CDR3 bases are TGTGCCAGCAGCTTAGAGGGGGGGACCGGGGAGCTGTTTTTT. Its translation is CASSLEGGTGELFF.

The chain employs TRBV7-8 and TRBJ2-2, with a weak D call TRBD2 (6 bases). Germline-derived CDR1 and CDR2 are SGHVS and FQNEAQ. The CDR3 extends over 17 amino acids. The V gene lost 4 bases and the J gene lost 0 bases, with 15 bases spanning the gap. CDR3 region: CASSYPLSGTNTGELFF. Here the CDR3 DNA reads TGTGCCAGCAGCTACCCTCTTAGCGGAACGAACACCGGGGAGCTGTTTTTT. The whole variable domain, filled in from reference TRBV7-8 and TRBJ2-2, reads GAGVSQSPRYKVAKRGQDVALRCDPISGHVSLFWYQQALGQGPEFLTYFQNEAQLDKSGLPSDRFFAERPEGSVSTLKIQRTQQEDSAVYLCASSYPLSGTNTGELFFGEGSRLTVL.

This chain joins TRBV7-8 and TRBJ2-2; D is possibly TRBD1 (6 bases). Germline CDR1 and CDR2: SGHVS and FQNEAQ. V was cut by 9 bases and J by 1 base, with 9 bases left in between. The CDR3 is 13 amino acids. The CDR3 DNA sequence: TGTGCCAGTTCAGGGGTGAACACCGGGGAGCTGTTTTTT. It translates to CASSGVNTGELFF.

This clone appeared once. An end of the junction differs from the germline gene, which may be a read error. V gene TRBV19 combines with J gene TRBJ1-1; tentative D call: TRBD1 (5 bases). The CDR3 contains 11 residues. Germline V gives CDR1 LNHDA, CDR2 SQIVND (reference sequence). Here the CDR3 DNA reads TGTGCCAGTAGTATAGATCGGAGATGGGGGTTT. Translating gives CASSIDRRWGF.

This clone was recorded a few times. CDR3 amino acids: CASSQGVLAKASYEQYF. The CDR3 nucleotides are TGCGCCAGCAGCCAAGGAGTCCTAGCGAAAGCATCCTACGAGCAGTACTTC. This chain connects TRBV4-1 to TRBJ2-7, with D maybe TRBD2 (6 bases). The germline gives CDR1 MGHRA, CDR2 YSYEKL. The CDR3 covers 17 residues. V dropped 1 base and J dropped 1 base, with 17 bases sitting between them.

This clone was counted a few times. V and J are TRBV18 and TRBJ1-1; TRBD1 might be the D (5 bases). The germline V gene has CDR1 KGHSH and CDR2 LQKENI. The CDR3 length is 11 residues. V lost 3 bases and J 8 bases, leaving 7 bases between the germline ends. The CDR3 region has the DNA TGTGCCAGCTCACCTAGGGGAGAAGCTTTCTTT. It translates to CASSPRGEAFF. The variable domain in full, completed from reference TRBV18 and TRBJ1-1, reads NAGVMQNPRHLVRRRGQEARLRCSPMKGHSHVYWYRQLPEEGLKFMVYLQKENIIDESGMPKERFSAEFPKEGPSILRIQQVVRGDSAAYFCASSPRGEAFFGQGTRLTVV.

The rearrangement links TRBV6-1 to TRBJ1-2; a possible D gene is TRBD1 (5 bases). Trimming took off 6 bases at V and 2 bases at J, with 16 bases between the two ends. This CDR3 is 15 amino acids long. In germline, CDR1 is MNHNS, CDR2 SASEGT. The CDR3 sequence: CASRIMTVRNYGYTF. The CDR3, as DNA: TGTGCCAGCAGGATAATGACAGTTAGAAACTATGGCTACACCTTC.

The chain links TRBV5-4 to TRBJ1-3; TRBD1 is a possible D gene (5 bases). Between the trimmed V and J ends, which lost 4 bases and 4 bases, there was a span of 18 bases. Per germline, CDR1 SGHNT and CDR2 YYREEE (reference sequence). The CDR3 covers 16 residues. The CDR3 spells CASSNQPGTGGNTIYF. The DNA for the CDR3 is TGTGCCAGCAGCAATCAGCCCGGGACGGGGGGAAACACCATATATTTT. Combining the CDR3 with reference TRBV5-4 and TRBJ1-3 gives the whole variable domain ETGVTQSPTHLIKTRGQQVTLRCSSQSGHNTVSWYQQALGQGPQFIFQYYREEENGRGNFPPRFSGLQFPNYSSELNVNALELDDSALYLCASSNQPGTGGNTIYFGEGSWLTVV.

The chain links TRBV18 to TRBJ2-3; D unclear. Germline V gene data show CDR1 as KGHSH and CDR2 as LQKENI. Deletions cut 3 bases from V and 5 bases from J, with 9 bases between. The CDR3 is 13 amino acids. CDR3 sequence: CASSPGFRDTQYF. CDR3 DNA sequence: TGTGCCAGCTCACCGGGGTTTCGAGATACGCAGTATTTT.

V usage is TRBV30 and J usage is TRBJ2-3; D is ambiguous. Germline CDR1 and CDR2: GTSNPN and SVGIG (reference sequence). The V end lost 0 bases, the J end lost 4 bases, and 11 bases lay between the germline ends. The CDR3 totals 14 residues. Here the CDR3 reads CAWSVGLGSDTQYF. The CDR3 DNA is TGTGCCTGGAGTGTAGGGCTAGGATCAGATACGCAGTATTTT.

The chain couples TRBV18 to TRBJ1-2, with 10 bases that match TRBD1. V dropped 0 bases and J dropped 4; count of bases not matched to a gene: 8. Per germline, CDR1 KGHSH and CDR2 LQKENI. The CDR3 loop spans 17 amino acids. The CDR3 DNA sequence: TGTGCCAGCTCACCACCCGTGACAGGGGGCGCAGGCTATGGCTACACCTTC. It specifies CASSPPVTGGAGYGYTF.

The V gene is TRBV30, the J gene TRBJ1-5; 7 positions agree with TRBD1. The CDR3 loop spans 16 amino acids. The germline gives CDR1 GTSNPN, CDR2 SVGIG (reference sequence). The junction had 8 bases not matched to a gene; V was cut back by 0 bases and J by 3 bases. The CDR3 DNA is TGTGCCTGGAGTGTGGATGGGACAGTGGCCAATCAGCCCCAGCATTTT. The encoded protein is CAWSVDGTVANQPQHF.

J is TRBJ2-1 and V is TRBV5-6; 10 positions agree with TRBD2. The V gene's germline CDR1 is SGHDT and CDR2 YYEEEE. This CDR3 has 16 amino acids. The J segment lost 0 bases and the V segment lost 3 bases, leaving 3 bases of the junction unmatched. CDR3 loop: CASSSLAGSSYNEQFF. In DNA form, the CDR3 reads TGTGCCAGCAGCTCACTAGCGGGGAGCTCCTACAATGAGCAGTTCTTC.

This clone was detected only a few times. The chain is built from TRBV7-8 and TRBJ2-3, with TRBD1 identical over 10 bases. Germline CDR1 is SGHVS and CDR2 is FQNEAQ. V lost 5 bases, J lost 4 bases, and 6 bases stayed unmatched. CDR3 size: 15 residues. CDR3 coding DNA: TGTGCCAGCAGCCCAAGGGACAGGGGTGCAGATACGCAGTATTTT. It encodes CASSPRDRGADTQYF.

V gene TRBV6-5 combines with J gene TRBJ2-2, with no clear D. CDR1 is MNHEY and CDR2 is SVGAGI in the germline V gene. This CDR3 contains 16 residues. V shed 0 bases and J shed 7 bases, with 15 bases lying between them. CDR3 residues: CASSYSRQSGDGELFF. CDR3 DNA sequence: TGTGCCAGCAGTTACTCGAGGCAATCAGGCGACGGGGAGCTGTTTTTT.

The chain links TRBV11-2 to TRBJ1-2, with 12 positions matching TRBD1. Trimming took 2 bases from V and 7 from J; bases not matched to a gene: 5. The CDR3 is made up of 15 amino acids. Germline loops: CDR1 SGHAT, CDR2 FQNNGV. This chain's CDR3 is CASSLMRDRGLGYTF. In DNA form, the CDR3 reads TGTGCCAGCAGCTTAATGCGGGACAGGGGGCTTGGCTACACCTTC.

V and J are TRBV7-9 and TRBJ1-1, with D possibly being TRBD1 (5 bases). The length of the CDR3 is 14 residues. The germline V gene encodes CDR1 SEHNR and CDR2 FQNEAQ (reference sequence). Trimming left V 5 bases short and J 6 bases short, with 16 bases between. This CDR3 is CASSLPELGAEAFF. The CDR3 DNA follows: TGTGCCAGCAGCCTCCCCGAACTGGGGGCTGAAGCTTTCTTT.

The chain couples TRBV4-1 to TRBJ2-1, with TRBD2 matching over 9 bases. Germline trimming cut 1 base from V and 9 bases from J; bases unmatched to any gene: 7. This CDR3 is 15 amino acids long. The germline gives CDR1 MGHRA, CDR2 YSYEKL. This CDR3 reads CASSQVSGGRSEQFF. In nucleotides, the CDR3 is TGCGCCAGCAGCCAAGTGAGCGGGGGGCGTAGTGAGCAGTTCTTC.

The chain couples TRBV19 to TRBJ2-5; 7 bases agree with TRBD2. Germline lookup yields CDR1 LNHDA and CDR2 SQIVND (reference sequence). The ends lost 3 bases at V and 5 bases at J; junction bases unmatched: 18. This CDR3 region has 18 residues. CDR3 in DNA: TGTGCCAGTAGTATTGGGGGAGAGGGTAGCGGGTGGATGGAGACCCAGTACTTC. This gives the protein CASSIGGEGSGWMETQYF.

The chain employs TRBV6-1 and TRBJ2-7; 7 positions match TRBD1. This CDR3 is 15 amino acids long. Per germline, CDR1 MNHNS and CDR2 SASEGT. Trimming cost V 5 bases and J 3 bases; bases outside gene matches: 10. CDR3 bases: TGTGCCAGCAGTCCTTCCGTCCACAGGGGCTACGAGCAGTACTTC. This translates into CASSPSVHRGYEQYF.

The chain carries TRBV27 and TRBJ1-2; D gene ambiguous. There are 11 residues in the CDR3. Germline lookup yields CDR1 MNHEY and CDR2 SMNVEV (reference sequence). Trimming shortened V by 4 bases and J by 6 bases, and 6 bases separated the two germline ends. Written as DNA, the CDR3 is TGTGCCAGCAGTTCCCAGCATGGCTACACCTTC. Translation gives CASSSQHGYTF.

This clone was detected once. V is TRBV10-3 and J is TRBJ2-5; 7 positions match TRBD1. From germline, CDR1 is ENHRY and CDR2 SYGVKD. This CDR3 is built from 14 residues. V shed 6 bases and J 2 bases; nucleotides not matched to a gene: 6. The CDR3 DNA follows: TGTGCCATCAGGCCGGGACAGCCTCAAGAGACCCAGTACTTC. It encodes CAIRPGQPQETQYF.